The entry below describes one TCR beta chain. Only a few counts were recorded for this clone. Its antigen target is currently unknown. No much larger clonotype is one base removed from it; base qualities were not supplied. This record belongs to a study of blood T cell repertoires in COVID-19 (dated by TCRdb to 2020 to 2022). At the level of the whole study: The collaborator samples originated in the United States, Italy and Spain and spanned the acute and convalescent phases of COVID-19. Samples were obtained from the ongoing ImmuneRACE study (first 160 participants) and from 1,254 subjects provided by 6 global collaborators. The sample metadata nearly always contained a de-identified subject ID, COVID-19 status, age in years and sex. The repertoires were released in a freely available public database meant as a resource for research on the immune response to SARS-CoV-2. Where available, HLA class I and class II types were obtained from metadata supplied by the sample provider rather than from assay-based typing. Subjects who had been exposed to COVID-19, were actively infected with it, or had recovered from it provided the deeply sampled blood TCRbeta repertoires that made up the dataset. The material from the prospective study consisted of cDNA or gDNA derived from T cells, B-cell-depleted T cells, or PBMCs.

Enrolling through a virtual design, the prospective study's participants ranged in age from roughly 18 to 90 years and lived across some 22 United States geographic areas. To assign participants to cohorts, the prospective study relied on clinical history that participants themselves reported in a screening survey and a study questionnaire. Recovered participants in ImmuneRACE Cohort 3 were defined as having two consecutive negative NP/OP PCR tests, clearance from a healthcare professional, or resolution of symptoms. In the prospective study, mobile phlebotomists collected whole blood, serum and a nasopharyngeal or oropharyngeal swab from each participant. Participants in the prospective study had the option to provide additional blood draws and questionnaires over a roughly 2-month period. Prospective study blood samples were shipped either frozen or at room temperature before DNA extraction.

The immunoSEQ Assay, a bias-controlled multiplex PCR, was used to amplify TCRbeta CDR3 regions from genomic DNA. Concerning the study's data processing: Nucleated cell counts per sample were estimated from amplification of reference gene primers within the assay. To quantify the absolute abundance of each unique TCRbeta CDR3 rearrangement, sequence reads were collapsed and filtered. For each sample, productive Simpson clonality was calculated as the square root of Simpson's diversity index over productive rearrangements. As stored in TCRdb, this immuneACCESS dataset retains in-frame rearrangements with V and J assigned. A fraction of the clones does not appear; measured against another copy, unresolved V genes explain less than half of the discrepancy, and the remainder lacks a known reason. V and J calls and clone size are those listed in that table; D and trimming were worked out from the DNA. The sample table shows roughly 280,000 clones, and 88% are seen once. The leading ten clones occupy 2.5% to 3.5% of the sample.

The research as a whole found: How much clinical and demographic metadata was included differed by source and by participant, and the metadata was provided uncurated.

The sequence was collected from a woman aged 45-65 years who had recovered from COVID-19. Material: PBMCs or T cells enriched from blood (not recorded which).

Read as DNA, the sequence is TGCGCCAGCAGCCAAGGGCAGGGGAGCGCTGAAGCTTTCTTT. Translated, it reads CASSQGQGSAEAFF. The sequence is built from TRBV4-3 and TRBJ1-1; 6 matching bases give a weak D call of TRBD1. Measured from the cysteine to the phenylalanine, the CDR3 is 14 residues long. Only the CDR3 portion is preserved as DNA: 42 bases, with reading frame beginning at the first base. V lost 1 base and J lost 6 bases; the stretch between them is 12 bases long. The germline V gene supplies CDR1 LGHNA and CDR2 YSLEER.